What follows are 2 T cell receptor beta chains derived from one specimen sequenced in a study of naive and memory T cell subsets. Two oligonucleotides, mixed equimolar, formed the beta constant-region primer covering TRBC1 and TRBC2. TCRdb re-derived calls from the UMI-ligation and nested PCR reads in MiXCR, one entry per CDR3 protein. The table records roughly 140,000 distinct CDR3 sequences, over 15% of them present only once. Sequencing input: naive CD4+ T cells from blood. The receptors were gathered from a human donor in good health.

The chain links TRBV4-3 to TRBJ1-1; a possible D gene is TRBD1 (5 bases). Trimming shortened V by 0 bases and J by 5 bases, and 13 bases separated the two germline ends. Germline lookup yields CDR1 LGHNA and CDR2 YSLEER. The CDR3 has 15 amino acids. CDR3 region: CASSQDLTRGTEAFF. In DNA form, the CDR3 reads TGCGCCAGCAGCCAAGATCTCACACGGGGGACTGAAGCTTTCTTT.

This clonotype occurred a few times. V gene TRBV11-2 combines with J gene TRBJ2-5; D might be TRBD2 (6 bases). Deletions cut 5 bases from V and 5 bases from J, with 15 bases between. Germline CDR1 reads SGHAT; CDR2 reads FQNNGV. This CDR3 spans 14 amino acids. Written as DNA, the CDR3 is TGTGCCAGCAGCCGGGGGAGCGGTTGGGAGACCCAGTACTTC. This codes for CASSRGSGWETQYF.